What follows are 16 T cell receptor beta chains derived from one specimen sequenced in a study of blood T cell repertoires in COVID-19. The data were produced by immunoSEQ multiplex PCR, yet TCRdb's version contains in-frame clones alone and is incomplete. This sample has about 300,000 clones; approximately 90% occur once, and the top ten carry roughly 2.3%. The sample consisted of peripheral blood. These receptors all come from a man between 18 and 35 years old with active or convalescent COVID-19.

This clone is a singleton in its sample. V and J are TRBV9 and TRBJ2-3; tentative D call: TRBD2 (6 bases). The CDR3 length is 14 residues. Trimming removed 4 bases at V and 12 bases at J, with 21 bases between. The germline CDR1 and CDR2 sequences are SGDLS and YYNGEE. CDR3 nucleotide sequence: TGTGCCAGCAGCTCTACCCTGACTAGTATAATACAGTATTTT. Amino acid sequence: CASSSTLTSIIQYF.

V is TRBV27 and J is TRBJ2-7, with a tentative D call TRBD1 (5 bases). CDR3 length: 14 residues. V lost 5 bases and J 6 bases, leaving 17 bases between the germline ends. The germline gives CDR1 MNHEY, CDR2 SMNVEV (reference sequence). The CDR3 protein is CASSAPYQGGEQYF. The CDR3 DNA is TGTGCCAGCAGTGCCCCCTACCAGGGCGGCGAGCAGTACTTC.

This chain uses TRBV28 with TRBJ1-2, with D hard to call. The CDR3 consists of 11 residues. V shed 5 bases and J shed 7 bases, with 8 bases lying between them. CDR1 is MDHEN, CDR2 SYDVKM, per germline. CDR3 DNA: TGTGCCAGCAGTGGGCCGGCTGGCTACACCTTC. This sequence encodes CASSGPAGYTF.

In this sample, this clone turned up once. The chain employs TRBV24-1 and TRBJ2-3; D possibly corresponds to TRBD1 (6 bases). Germline assignment: CDR1 KGHDR and CDR2 SFDVKD. The CDR3 loop spans 15 amino acids. Between the trimmed V and J ends, which lost 6 bases and 2 bases, there was a span of 14 bases. In DNA, the CDR3 is TGTGCCACCAGTTGGGGGCAGGATTACACAGATACGCAGTATTTT. It specifies CATSWGQDYTDTQYF.

This clone was recorded only once. The chain joins TRBV6-6 to TRBJ2-2; D might be TRBD2 (5 bases). Trimming cost V 7 bases and J 0 bases, with 9 bases left between them. The CDR3 is 14 amino acids. Germline-derived CDR1 and CDR2 are MNHNY and SVGAGI (reference sequence). The DNA for the CDR3 is TGTGCCAGCACGGACGGGACGAACACCGGGGAGCTGTTTTTT. As protein: CASTDGTNTGELFF.

The rearrangement uses TRBV3-1 (or the pseudogene TRBV3-2) and TRBJ2-5, with D unresolved. The CDR3 sequence is 12 residues long. Germline values: CDR1 LGHDT, CDR2 YNNKEL (reference sequence). Trimming took off 3 bases at V and 5 bases at J, with 7 bases between the two ends. The CDR3 region is CASSHQWETQYF. Written as DNA, the CDR3 is TGTGCCAGCAGCCATCAGTGGGAGACCCAGTACTTC.

This sequence joins TRBV18 and TRBJ1-4, with D possibly being TRBD1 (6 bases). Trimming removed 2 bases at V and 4 bases at J, with 11 bases between. Germline V CDR1 and CDR2: KGHSH, LQKENI. CDR3 length: 15 amino acids. The CDR3 bases are TGTGCCAGCTCACCATCGGACAGTTATAATGAAAAACTGTTTTTT. Its translation: CASSPSDSYNEKLFF. The variable domain in full, with the rest retrieved from reference TRBV18 and TRBJ1-4, is NAGVMQNPRHLVRRRGQEARLRCSPMKGHSHVYWYRQLPEEGLKFMVYLQKENIIDESGMPKERFSAEFPKEGPSILRIQQVVRGDSAAYFCASSPSDSYNEKLFFGSGTQLSVL.

The chain uses TRBV18 and TRBJ2-7, with D perhaps matching TRBD1 (5 bases). Germline-derived CDR1 and CDR2 are KGHSH and LQKENI. This CDR3 spans 14 amino acids. V lost 2 bases and J lost 3, with 11 bases in between. CDR3 nucleotide sequence: TGTGCCAGCTCACCAGGGCAGCAGGGCTACGAGCAGTACTTC. It codes for CASSPGQQGYEQYF.

The chain links TRBV27 to TRBJ2-7, with 8 bases lining up with TRBD2. V lost 2 bases to trimming and J lost 1 base; unmatched junction nucleotides: 10. In germline, CDR1 is MNHEY, CDR2 SMNVEV (reference sequence). The CDR3 consists of 17 residues. CDR3 nucleotide sequence: TGTGCCAGCAGTTTAAGATCCGGACTAGCCTTTTCCTACGAGCAGTACTTC. Residues: CASSLRSGLAFSYEQYF.

V gene TRBV28 combines with J gene TRBJ1-4; 8 bases line up with TRBD1. Trimming at V came to 6 bases and at J to 4 bases, leaving 16 bases not matched to a gene. This CDR3 contains 18 residues. CDR1 MDHEN and CDR2 SYDVKM come from the germline V gene. CDR3 region: CASSAIGVTGGYNEKLFF. The CDR3 bases are TGTGCCAGCAGCGCGATTGGGGTTACAGGGGGTTATAATGAAAAACTGTTTTTT.

The V and J genes are TRBV21-1 and TRBJ2-1; no check of the table's D call, TRBD1, against the DNA was made. TRBV21-1 has pseudogene status. This CDR3 comprises 16 residues. CDR3 in amino acids: CASSAGQADETPQQFF. Here the CDR3 DNA reads TGTGCCAGCAGTGCTGGACAGGCCGACGAAACCCCTCAGCAGTTCTTC.

CDR3 region: CASSKINSGIVDRGVYSNQPQHF. CDR3 in DNA: TGTGCCAGCAGCAAAATCAATTCGGGTATAGTGGACAGGGGAGTGTATAGCAATCAGCCCCAGCATTTT. The chain has TRBV21-1 and TRBJ1-5; the table assigns TRBD1, which was not confirmed against the DNA. TRBV21-1 is a pseudogene locus. The CDR3 is made up of 23 amino acids.

This clone showed up just once. The rearrangement uses TRBV5-8 and TRBJ1-5, with D maybe TRBD1 (5 bases). V shed 0 bases and J shed 2 bases, with 9 bases lying between them. The CDR3 covers 15 residues. The germline V gene has CDR1 SGHTS and CDR2 YDEGEE. The CDR3 DNA sequence: TGTGCCAGCAGCTTGGGGGCGGGGGGCAATCAGCCCCAGCATTTT. The encoded protein is CASSLGAGGNQPQHF.

The V and J genes are TRBV13 and TRBJ2-7; 7 nucleotides agree with TRBD1. The V and J ends lost 2 bases and 0 bases, in that order; junction bases with no gene match: 16. CDR1 is PRHDT and CDR2 is FYEKMQ in the germline V gene (reference sequence). CDR3 length: 19 amino acids. This CDR3 reads CASSLLKRVRGGGSYEQYF. The CDR3 DNA sequence: TGTGCCAGCAGCTTATTAAAGCGAGTAAGAGGGGGCGGCTCCTACGAGCAGTACTTC.

This rearrangement joins TRBV6-5 to TRBJ1-5; D remains ambiguous. The CDR3 loop spans 14 amino acids. V was pared by 6 bases and J by 4 bases, with 13 bases between. Germline lookup yields CDR1 MNHEY and CDR2 SVGAGI. The CDR3 DNA is TGTGCCAGCAGGGACTGGTACGATAATCAGCCCCAGCATTTT. Translation gives CASRDWYDNQPQHF.

V usage is TRBV24-1 and J usage is TRBJ1-1; 10 positions agree with TRBD1. Germline V gives CDR1 KGHDR, CDR2 SFDVKD. The length of the CDR3 is 15 residues. After removal of 4 bases from V and 5 bases from J, the junction contained 6 bases not matched to a gene. The CDR3 here is CATSDPGTGATEAFF. The CDR3 nucleotides read TGTGCCACCAGTGACCCCGGGACAGGGGCTACTGAAGCTTTCTTT.